The entry below describes one T cell receptor beta chain. This clonotype was detected only a few times. Its antigen target is currently unknown. Within one base of it there is no much larger clone, and no base qualities were kept. V loses 5 bases of germline sequence and J loses 4 bases, and the interval between the two ends is 14 bases. The germline V gene (reference sequence) provides CDR1 LNHDA and CDR2 SQIVND. Measured from the cysteine to the phenylalanine, the CDR3 is 14 residues long. The sequence is cut down to CDR3 DNA, 42 bases in frame from base 1. The data originate from a study of CD8 T cells in Susac syndrome (dated by TCRdb to about 2019). Looking at the study overall: Repertoire sequencing was used to test whether CD8+ T cell activation and differentiation in Susac syndrome was antigen driven. The study compared CD8+ T cell repertoire clonality among 12 healthy donors, 14 Susac syndrome patients and approximately 16 multiple sclerosis patients.

Peripheral blood CD8+ and CD4+ T cells from healthy donors, Susac syndrome patients and multiple sclerosis patients were profiled using high-throughput TCR beta sequencing. The multiple sclerosis controls were treatment-naive patients who had stable or active relapsing-remitting disease and met the revised McDonald criteria. Bulk CD8+ and CD4+ T cells were purified magnetically by negative isolation, whereas CD8+ TEMRA cells were enriched by FACS. Blood was drawn into EDTA tubes, processed within 24 hours, and PBMCs were isolated by density gradient centrifugation. PBMCs intended for TCR sequencing were frozen in liquid nitrogen and were later thawed in a 37 degrees C water bath. The sorted or isolated CD4+, CD8+ and CD8+ TEMRA cells had a purity of 90% or higher. RNA was extracted using the RNeasy kit, and roughly 0.5 to 1 microgram was reverse transcribed with random hexamers. The immunoSEQ multiplex PCR assay, which covers 54 Vbeta and 13 Jbeta segments, was used to amplify TCR beta CDR3 regions. PCR amplification bias was corrected by using a synthetic template baseline for primer optimization and computational correction. As for the authors' bioinformatics: Reads were assigned to V, D and J genes according to IMGT and analyzed in immunoSEQ Analyzer, with only productive sequences retained. Clonality was computed as one minus Shannon entropy normalized by log2 of the number of productive unique sequences. For each patient and control, public and private clones were evaluated within the 100 most prevalent clones. A clone was defined as Susac-specific if it was absent from the healthy and MS cohorts, from roughly 1,000 published viral clones and from other ImmuneACCESS disease sequences. The raw public reads went through TCRdb reprocessing: fastp at Q25, MiXCR clone calling, in-frame beta chains kept. Rows with a matching CDR3 protein are joined into one entry that keeps the most common DNA and genes. The V and J calls and clone size come from TCRdb's table, not from the authors' own analysis. Within this sample are about 73,000 distinct CDR3 sequences, with about 95% of them counted one time only. The ten most abundant clones make up 0.35% to 0.5% of the sample.

Study-wide conclusions, independent of this receptor: The number of individuals in the TCR sequencing and HLA analysis was acknowledged as relatively small.

The rearranged chain carries TRBV19 and TRBJ2-5, with the D call perhaps TRBD1 or TRBD2, each one matching 5 bases. The source material was CD8+ T cells from PBMCs. The clonotype originates from a human donor with multiple sclerosis. The CDR3 has the sequence CASSLVGTGETQYF. The DNA sequence is given as TGTGCCAGTAGTTTGGTCGGGACCGGAGAGACCCAGTACTTC. The variable domain in full, with residues beyond the CDR3 obtained from the reference TRBV19 and TRBJ2-5 genes, is DGGITQSPKYLFRKEGQNVTLSCEQNLNHDAMYWYRQDPGQGLRLIYYSQIVNDFQKGDIAEGYSVSREKKESFPLTVTSAQKNPTAFYLCASSLVGTGETQYFGPGTRLLVL.